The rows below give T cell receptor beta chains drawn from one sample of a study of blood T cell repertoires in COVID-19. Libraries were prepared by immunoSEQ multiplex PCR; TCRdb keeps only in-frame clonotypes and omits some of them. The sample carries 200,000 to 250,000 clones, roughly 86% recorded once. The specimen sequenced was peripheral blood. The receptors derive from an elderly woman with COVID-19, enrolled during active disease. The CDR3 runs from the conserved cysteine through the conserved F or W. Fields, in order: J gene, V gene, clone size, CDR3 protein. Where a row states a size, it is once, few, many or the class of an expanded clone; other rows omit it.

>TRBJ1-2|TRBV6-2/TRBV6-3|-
CASSYRANYGYTF
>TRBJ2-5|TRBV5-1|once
CASSLGLNTGRSKETQYF
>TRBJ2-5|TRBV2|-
CASSEKSGGQETQYF
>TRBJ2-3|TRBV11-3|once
CASSLVGTADTQYF
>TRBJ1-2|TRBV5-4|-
CASSLGVGTGARGGGYTF
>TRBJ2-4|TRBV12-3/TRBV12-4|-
CASSPADKNIQYF
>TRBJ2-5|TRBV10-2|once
CASNPTSGEETQYF
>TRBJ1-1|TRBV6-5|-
CASSFGGENTEAFF
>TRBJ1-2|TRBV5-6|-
CASSLARGYYGYTF
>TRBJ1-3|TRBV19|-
CASTNGYGNTIYF
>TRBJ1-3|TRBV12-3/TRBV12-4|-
CASSLRQGSTIYF
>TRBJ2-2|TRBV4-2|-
CASSQDSAGGPGTGELFF
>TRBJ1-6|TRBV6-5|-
CASSYSEGYNSPLHF
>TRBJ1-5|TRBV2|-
CASSDYWVPPGNQPQHF
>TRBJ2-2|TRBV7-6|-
CASSFGASGGLNTGELFF
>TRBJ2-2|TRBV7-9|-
CASSHTLTNTGELFF
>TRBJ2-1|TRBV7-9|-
CASSLMAGAYEQFF
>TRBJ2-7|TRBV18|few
CASSQAVGGYEQYF
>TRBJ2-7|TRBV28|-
CASSRSGGSYEQYF
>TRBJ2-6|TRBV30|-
CAWSEGVGANVLTF
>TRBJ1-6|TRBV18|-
CASSRNGSPLHF
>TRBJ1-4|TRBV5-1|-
CASSSSPTGGEEKLFF
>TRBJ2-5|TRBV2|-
CASSLTGKVVETQYF
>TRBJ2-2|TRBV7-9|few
CASSHQRFGAGELFF
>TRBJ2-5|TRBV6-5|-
CASTRLLGETQYF
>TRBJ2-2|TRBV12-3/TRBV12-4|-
CASSFRAGELFF
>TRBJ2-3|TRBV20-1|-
CSASVGGPSDTQYF
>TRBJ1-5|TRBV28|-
CASRGTGPSQPQHF
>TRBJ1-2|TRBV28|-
CASSPPARARGYTF
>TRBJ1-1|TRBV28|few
CASSSGQGNTEAFF
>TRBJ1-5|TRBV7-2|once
CASSSQQGAPQPQHF
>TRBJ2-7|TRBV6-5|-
CASSYTQGEQYF
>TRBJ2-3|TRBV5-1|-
CASSGDSNTQYF
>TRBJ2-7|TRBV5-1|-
CASSPRGTGGLYEQYF
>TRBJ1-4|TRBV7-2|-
CASSLVGTSLKGEKLFF
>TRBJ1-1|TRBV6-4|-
CASSSYDRDTEAFF
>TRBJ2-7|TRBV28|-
CASTPTSGVSSGQYF
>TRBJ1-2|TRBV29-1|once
CSVLNPTGDGYTF
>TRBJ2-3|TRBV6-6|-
CASSSRQYSTDTQYF
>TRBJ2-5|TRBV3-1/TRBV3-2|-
CASSQDGQGGQYF
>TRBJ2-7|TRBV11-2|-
CASSLDPPGYEQYF
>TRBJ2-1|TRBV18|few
CASSHLDGGKNNEQFF
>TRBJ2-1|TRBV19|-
CASSGGGLYNEQFF
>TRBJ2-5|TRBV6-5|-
CASSFQGRVETQYF
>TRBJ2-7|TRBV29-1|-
CSVQPGTGGTYEQYF
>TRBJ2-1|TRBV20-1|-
CSASAPSGGNNEQFF
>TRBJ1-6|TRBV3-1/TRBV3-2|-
CASSQDGGSRKIPPLHF
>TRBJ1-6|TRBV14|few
CASSQGRTGGMNSPLHF
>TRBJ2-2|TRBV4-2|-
CASSQDWTATGELFF
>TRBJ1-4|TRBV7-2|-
CASSRGVDEKLFF
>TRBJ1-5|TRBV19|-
CASKGTGGVQPQHF
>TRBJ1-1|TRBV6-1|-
CASSDPGGMRTEAFF
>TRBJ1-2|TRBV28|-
CASSAGTGTYGYTF
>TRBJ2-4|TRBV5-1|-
CASSPGQENIQYF
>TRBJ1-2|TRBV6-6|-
CASSRTAGANYGYTF
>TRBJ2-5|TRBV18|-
CASSPNYRETQYF
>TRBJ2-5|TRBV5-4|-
CASSSTGGETQYF
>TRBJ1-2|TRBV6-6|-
CASSTQGNGYTF
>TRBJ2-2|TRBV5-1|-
CASSLAGGPDTGELFF